A selection of T cell receptor beta chains follows, all from one sample in a study of CD8+CD57+ T cells in acquired aplastic anemia. TCRdb used MiXCR to reprocess the reads, holding one entry per CDR3 protein. The repertoire holds about 290,000 distinct CDR3 sequences, with roughly 61% as singletons. Sequencing was carried out using sorted CD4+, CD8+, or CD8+CD57+ T cells (not recorded which) from PBMCs. All receptors derive from a human donor with aplastic anemia. Both conserved end residues are part of each CDR3. Each record gives: V gene, D gene, clone size, J gene, CDR3 protein, CDR3 DNA. A D gene is named only where the DNA matches it firmly. Only some rows state a clone size, as once, few, many or a class for expanded clones.

TRBV7-2,NA,NA,TRBJ2-2,CASRTGYGELFF,TGTGCCAGCAGAACAGGGTACGGGGAGCTGTTTTTT
TRBV27,TRBD1,many,TRBJ1-6,CASGTHTGVSPLHF,TGTGCCAGCGGAACTCATACAGGGGTTTCACCCCTCCACTTT
TRBV6-2/TRBV6-3,TRBD2,NA,TRBJ2-7,CASSRTSGTSEQYF,TGTGCCAGCAGCAGGACTAGCGGTACAAGCGAGCAGTACTTC
TRBV2,NA,few,TRBJ1-5,CASRPVREQETQHF,TGTGCCAGCAGGCCAGTCAGGGAGCAAGAGACCCAGCATTTT
TRBV29-1,TRBD2,NA,TRBJ2-5,CSVEDMLAGQETQYF,TGCAGCGTTGAAGATATGCTAGCGGGCCAAGAGACCCAGTACTTC
TRBV6-5,TRBD1,NA,TRBJ1-4,CASSTTGGGEKLFF,TGTGCCAGCAGTACAACAGGGGGGGGAGAAAAACTGTTTTTT
TRBV6-1,NA,many,TRBJ2-1,CASSADRDSQFF,TGTGCCAGCAGTGCGGACCGGGACTCTCAGTTCTTC
TRBV25-1,TRBD2,few,TRBJ2-7,CASTPSGVTYEQYF,TGTGCCAGCACACCTAGCGGAGTTACCTACGAGCAGTACTTC
TRBV20-1,TRBD1,many,TRBJ2-7,CSARGQGDYEQYF,TGCAGTGCTAGGGGACAGGGCGATTACGAGCAGTACTTC
TRBV5-1,NA,NA,TRBJ2-2,CASSETGNTGELFF,TGCGCCAGCAGCGAGACAGGGAACACCGGGGAGCTGTTTTTT
TRBV20-1,TRBD1,many,TRBJ1-6,CSARSPGQGNSPLHF,TGCAGTGCTAGATCCCCGGGACAGGGGAATTCACCCCTCCACTTT
TRBV5-1,NA,many,TRBJ1-1,CASSLWTLDTEAFF,TGCGCCAGCAGCCTGTGGACGCTCGACACTGAAGCTTTCTTT
TRBV12-3/TRBV12-4,NA,many,TRBJ1-2,CASSLDVGRYGYTF,TGTGCCAGCAGCCTGGACGTCGGTCGCTATGGCTACACCTTC
TRBV7-6,NA,NA,TRBJ1-5,CASSLPPDGYSNQPQHF,TGTGCCAGCAGCCTACCCCCGGACGGCTATAGCAATCAGCCCCAGCATTTT
TRBV19,TRBD2,NA,TRBJ2-7,CASSVAGGSEQYF,TGTGCCAGTAGTGTCGCGGGAGGCTCCGAGCAGTACTTC
TRBV7-2,NA,NA,TRBJ2-5,CASSSTAQGETQYF,TGTGCCAGCAGCTCCACGGCTCAGGGAGAGACCCAGTACTTC
TRBV20-1,TRBD1,few,TRBJ1-2,CSAIGQDHSSYGYTF,TGCAGTGCTATAGGACAGGATCATTCCTCCTATGGCTACACCTTC
TRBV5-1,NA,few,TRBJ2-3,CASSEDGTQYF,TGCGCCAGCAGCGAGGACGGTACGCAGTATTTT
TRBV7-9,NA,NA,TRBJ2-3,CASSLTGSVSTDTQYF,TGTGCCAGCAGCCTTACAGGGTCGGTTAGCACAGATACGCAGTATTTT
TRBV19,NA,NA,TRBJ2-3,CASSISLESLAVDTQYF,TGTGCCAGTAGTATATCTTTGGAGTCGCTAGCTGTAGATACGCAGTATTTT
TRBV7-9,NA,many,TRBJ1-2,CASGENSYGYTF,TGTGCCAGCGGCGAAAACAGCTATGGCTACACCTTC
TRBV24-1,NA,NA,TRBJ2-5,CATSAGPSNRETQYF,TGTGCCACCAGTGCGGGCCCCTCTAATCGGGAGACCCAGTACTTC
TRBV12-3/TRBV12-4,TRBD1,many,TRBJ1-1,CASSLQGSGGTEAFF,TGTGCCAGCAGTCTACAGGGGTCGGGTGGCACTGAAGCTTTCTTT
TRBV10-3,NA,NA,TRBJ2-1,CAIRDSSLNEQFF,TGTGCCATCCGGGACTCGTCCCTCAATGAGCAGTTCTTC
TRBV29-1,TRBD2,NA,TRBJ2-2,CSAGRGLDTGELFF,TGCAGCGCAGGGAGGGGTCTAGACACCGGGGAGCTGTTTTTT
TRBV7-3,TRBD2,NA,TRBJ2-1,CASGVAGGPQFEQFF,TGTGCCAGCGGTGTAGCGGGGGGCCCCCAATTCGAGCAGTTCTTC
TRBV20-1,TRBD2,NA,TRBJ2-2,CSASTSGRTGELFF,TGCAGTGCTTCGACTAGCGGTAGGACCGGGGAGCTGTTTTTT
TRBV15,NA,NA,TRBJ1-1,CATGPRVNTEAFF,TGTGCCACAGGACCCAGGGTGAACACTGAAGCTTTCTTT
TRBV19,TRBD1,NA,TRBJ1-6,CASSIRGQETQF,TGTGCCAGTAGTATCAGGGGACAGGAGACCCAATTT
TRBV25-1,NA,NA,TRBJ2-5,CASSEGQPRRETQYF,TGTGCCAGCAGTGAAGGGCAACCGCGTAGAGAGACCCAGTACTTC
TRBV15,TRBD2,NA,TRBJ2-1,CATSRELAGGRDEQFF,TGTGCCACCAGCAGAGAGCTAGCGGGGGGGCGGGATGAGCAGTTCTTC
TRBV12-3/TRBV12-4,NA,NA,TRBJ1-5,CASSFQGSNQPQHF,TGTGCCAGCAGTTTTCAGGGTAGCAATCAGCCCCAGCATTTT
TRBV27,NA,NA,TRBJ1-4,CASRMGVLNEKLFF,TGTGCCAGCAGAATGGGGGTGCTTAATGAAAAACTGTTTTTT
TRBV18,NA,many,TRBJ2-7,CASSPVSTGTGYEQYF,TGTGCCAGCTCACCAGTGTCTACAGGGACGGGCTACGAGCAGTACTTC
TRBV7-3,TRBD1,many,TRBJ2-7,CASSPGTGGIYEQYF,TGTGCCAGCAGCCCCGGGACAGGGGGGATCTACGAGCAGTACTTC
TRBV2,TRBD1,NA,TRBJ1-6,CASLDRVRGYNSPLHF,TGTGCCAGCCTGGACAGGGTACGAGGGTATAATTCACCCCTCCACTTT